This TCR beta chain was sequenced for a study of shared clonotypes between healthy human individuals. Study-level findings and limits: Only blood underwent sampling, and tissue repertoires likely differ. In contrast to clonotypes shared by all four donors, non-shared clonotypes had lower generation probabilities. Rarefaction analysis demonstrated incomplete sorted-subset sequencing notwithstanding large depth.

Details on this clone: Its antigen is not known.

In the source study's methods: Junction-only sequences without quality scores came from ImmunoSEQ, so filtering differed. Sequenced by immunoSEQ multiplex PCR; TCRdb stores in-frame clones only, minus some. V and J calls and clone size come straight from that table; D and trimming were deduced from the DNA. The sample has tens of thousands of clones, around 57% seen once. V was cut by 5 bases and J by 6 bases, with 12 bases left in between. CDR3 length: 13 residues. Germline assignment: CDR1 SGHVS and CDR2 FQNEAQ. The sample was memory CD8+ T cells sorted from blood. Subset: CD45RO+ cells pooled with CCR7-negative TemRA cells. The rearrangement links TRBV7-8 to TRBJ2-3; D is undetermined. The TCR sequence derives from a man aged 25-40 years in good health. Written as DNA, the CDR3 is TGTGCCAGCAGCGACCCGCCCGGGGATACGCAGTATTTT. Protein product: CASSDPPGDTQYF.